Presented here are 9 T cell receptor beta chains from one specimen sequenced in a study of blood T cell repertoires in COVID-19. Some clones are missing from TCRdb's copy, which holds only in-frame ones; the method was immunoSEQ multiplex PCR. Of 450,000 to 600,000 clones listed, about 90% are singletons. Sequenced material: PBMCs or T cells enriched from blood (not recorded which). The receptors were sampled from a woman under 30 who had recovered from COVID-19.

The table lists this clone with a count of one. This chain connects TRBV5-6 to TRBJ2-3; 10 bases line up with TRBD2. Trimming took 3 bases from V and 0 from J; bases not matched to a gene: 4. There are 16 residues in the CDR3. CDR1 and CDR2 (germline): SGHDT, YYEEEE. CDR3 amino acids: CASSSLAGPSTDTQYF. CDR3 coding DNA: TGTGCCAGCAGCTCACTAGCGGGGCCTAGCACAGATACGCAGTATTTT.

This rearrangement joins TRBV19 to TRBJ1-5; 9 positions agree with TRBD1. Per the germline V gene, CDR1 is LNHDA and CDR2 is SQIVND (reference sequence). The junction had 9 bases not matched to a gene; V was cut back by 10 bases and J by 5 bases. The CDR3 extends over 14 amino acids. The CDR3 DNA is TGTGCCACCTCGTACAGGGGGCCTGATCAGCCCCAGCATTTT. This gives the protein CATSYRGPDQPQHF.

J is TRBJ2-1 and V is TRBV5-1; TRBD1 might be the D (6 bases). The V gene lost 4 bases and the J gene lost 7 bases, with 18 bases spanning the gap. Germline-derived CDR1 and CDR2 are SGHRS and YFSETQ. CDR3 length: 15 amino acids. CDR3 protein: CASSRWGPYRNEQFF. CDR3 nucleotides: TGCGCCAGCAGCCGGTGGGGGCCCTACAGGAATGAGCAGTTCTTC. The whole variable domain, remainder taken from reference TRBV5-1 and TRBJ2-1, is KAGVTQTPRYLIKTRGQQVTLSCSPISGHRSVSWYQQTPGQGLQFLFEYFSETQRNKGNFPGRFSGRQFSNSRSEMNVSTLELGDSALYLCASSRWGPYRNEQFFGPGTRLTVL.

J is TRBJ2-7 and V is TRBV4-2; 8 bases map to TRBD1. The CDR3 length is 19 residues. Per germline, CDR1 LGHNA and CDR2 YNFKEQ. V lost 0 bases and J lost 2; bases outside the gene matches: 15. CDR3 protein: CASSQDNGPTTGEAYEQYF. The CDR3 nucleotides are TGTGCCAGCAGCCAAGATAACGGCCCAACGACAGGGGAAGCCTACGAGCAGTACTTC.

This sequence joins TRBV24-1 and TRBJ2-1, with 9 nucleotides matching TRBD2. This CDR3 is 15 amino acids long. Germline CDR1 reads KGHDR; CDR2 reads SFDVKD. V gave up 2 bases and J gave up 7 bases; unmatched junction bases: 5. The CDR3 loop is CATSDSGLANNEQFF. CDR3 coding DNA: TGTGCCACCAGTGATTCGGGACTAGCCAATAATGAGCAGTTCTTC.

This clone was recorded a few times. The genes are TRBV7-2 and TRBJ2-7; D may be TRBD1 (5 bases). Trimming cost V 0 bases and J 3 bases, with 9 bases left between them. CDR3 length equals 14 residues. The germline V gene encodes CDR1 SGHTA and CDR2 FQGNSA. The CDR3, as DNA: TGTGCCAGCAGCTTAGCGAGTCAGGGCTACGAGCAGTACTTC. Its protein is CASSLASQGYEQYF.

This chain links TRBV24-1 with TRBJ2-5; 8 bases map to TRBD2. The trim removed 2 bases at V and 5 bases at J, leaving 3 bases unmatched. Germline CDR1 reads KGHDR; CDR2 reads SFDVKD. This CDR3 contains 14 residues. This chain's CDR3 is CATSDSREGETQYF. In DNA form, the CDR3 reads TGTGCCACCAGTGATTCACGGGAGGGCGAGACCCAGTACTTC.

In its sample, this clone was seen a few times. The chain joins TRBV2 to TRBJ2-1; D might be TRBD2 (5 bases). The CDR3 is 10 residues long. The V gene's germline CDR1 is SNHLY and CDR2 FYNNEI. V gave up 6 bases and J gave up 12 bases, with 9 bases separating them. This CDR3 is CASRRVGQFF. CDR3 bases: TGTGCCAGCAGGCGGGTTGGGCAGTTCTTC.

This clone was seen only once. This chain connects TRBV29-1 to TRBJ1-1, with 9 bases fitting TRBD1. This CDR3 has 15 residues. Germline V lookup: CDR1 SQVTM, CDR2 ANQGSEA. V shed 7 bases, J shed 4 bases, and the junction held 13 bases outside the gene matches. In DNA, the CDR3 is TGCAGCGCCGTCCCGGGACAGGGAGTAGGCACTGAAGCTTTCTTT. Its translation: CSAVPGQGVGTEAFF.